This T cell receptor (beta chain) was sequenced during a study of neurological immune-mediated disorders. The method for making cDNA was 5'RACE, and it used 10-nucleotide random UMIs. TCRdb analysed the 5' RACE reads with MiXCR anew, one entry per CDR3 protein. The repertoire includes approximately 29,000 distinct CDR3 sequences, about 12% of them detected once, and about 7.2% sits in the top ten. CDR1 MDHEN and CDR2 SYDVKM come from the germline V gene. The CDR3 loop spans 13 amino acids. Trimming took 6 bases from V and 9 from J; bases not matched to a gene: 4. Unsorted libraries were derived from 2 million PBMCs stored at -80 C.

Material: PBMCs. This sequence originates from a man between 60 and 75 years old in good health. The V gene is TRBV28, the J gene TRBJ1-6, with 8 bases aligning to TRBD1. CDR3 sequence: CASSSDRGSPLHF. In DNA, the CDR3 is TGTGCCAGCAGCTCCGACAGGGGTTCACCCCTCCACTTT.